The 17 T cell receptor beta chains presented below share a single source sample, sequenced in a study of cytomegalovirus exposure and HLA in healthy donors. Primers for the PCR totalled 60 Vbeta and 13 Jbeta. TCRdb's table, derived via immunoSEQ multiplex PCR, lists solely in-frame clones and lacks some. This table holds some 120,000 clones, more than 60% found once. The material sequenced was PBMCs. These receptors originate from a woman between 35 and 50 years old in good health and CMV-seronegative.

This clone has a single count. The chain uses TRBV4-3 and TRBJ1-1; D gene ambiguous. The ends were cut back, 4 bases at V and 1 base at J, with 10 bases in the middle. CDR3 length equals 14 residues. Germline-derived CDR1 and CDR2 are LGHNA and YSLEER. The CDR3 is CASSLPGRNTEAFF. The CDR3 coding sequence is TGCGCCAGCAGCCTCCCCGGGAGGAACACTGAAGCTTTCTTT.

On this clone: At one of its ends the junction is not consistent with the germline gene, which may arise from a read error. Within the sample, other DNA sequences also encode this same CDR3. V usage is TRBV5-4 and J usage is TRBJ2-1; 9 bases are shared with TRBD2. Germline CDR1 and CDR2: SGHNT and YYREEE (reference sequence). The length of the CDR3 is 16 residues. The CDR3: CASSMLTSGLNNEQFF. As DNA, the CDR3 is TGTGCTAGCAGCATGCTAACTAGCGGGCTGAACAATGAGCAGTTCTTC.

As regards this clone: Given the absence of the conserved phenylalanine or tryptophan at the CDR3 end, a read error is likely. V is TRBV4-2 and J is TRBJ2-7; TRBD1 matches at 7 bases. Losses at the gene ends were 6 bases for V and 3 bases for J; bases not matched to a gene: 8. Germline CDR1 reads LGHNA; CDR2 reads YNFKEQ. The CDR3 consists of 14 residues. The CDR3 DNA reads TGTGCCAGCAGGAAAACAGGGGATTTCTACGAGCAGTACTCC. The encoded protein is CASRKTGDFYEQYS.

The V gene is TRBV28, the J gene TRBJ1-5, with 9 bases lining up with TRBD1. The germline CDR1 and CDR2 sequences are MDHEN and SYDVKM. With 5 bases clipped from V and 7 bases from J, the junction kept 9 bases outside the gene matches. This CDR3 has 15 amino acids. DNA for the CDR3: TGTGCCAGCAGTCCCGGGACAGGGAGGGAACAGCCCCAGCATTTT. This gives the protein CASSPGTGREQPQHF.

The CDR3 is CASSLWGASGSHEQFF. CDR3 bases: TGTGCCAGCAGCCTTTGGGGGGCTAGCGGGAGCCATGAGCAGTTCTTC. J is TRBJ2-1 and V is TRBV7-8; 10 bases fit TRBD2. V dropped 5 bases and J dropped 8; count of bases not matched to a gene: 12. CDR1 and CDR2 (germline): SGHVS, FQNEAQ. The CDR3 extends over 16 amino acids.

The chain carries TRBV10-3 and TRBJ2-7, with TRBD1 matching 9 bases. Germline V lookup: CDR1 ENHRY, CDR2 SYGVKD. The V segment lost 6 bases and the J segment 1 base; nucleotides outside the gene matches: 7. This CDR3 region has 15 residues. The CDR3 region has the DNA TGTGCCATCAGCGCCGGGACAGGGCCATCCTACGAGCAGTACTTC. It yields the protein CAISAGTGPSYEQYF.

J is TRBJ2-5 and V is TRBV5-4; 11 bases are a match to TRBD2. Germline loops: CDR1 SGHNT, CDR2 YYREEE (reference sequence). The length of the CDR3 is 17 residues. The V and J ends lost 0 bases and 3 bases, in that order; junction bases with no gene match: 7. The CDR3 nucleotides read TGTGCCAGCAGCTTGGTTTCCGTGACTAGCGGGGAAGAGACCCAGTACTTC. Translated, it gives CASSLVSVTSGEETQYF.

This chain links TRBV10-3 with TRBJ1-2; 10 bases agree with TRBD1. Losses at the gene ends were 10 bases for V and 5 bases for J; bases not matched to a gene: 10. CDR1 and CDR2 from the germline V gene are ENHRY and SYGVKD. The CDR3 loop spans 14 amino acids. For the CDR3, the DNA is TGTGCCACCTCGGCCGACAGGGGGCTTTATGGCTACACCTTC. Protein: CATSADRGLYGYTF.

V usage is TRBV7-6 and J usage is TRBJ2-7; 11 bases are shared with TRBD2. The J segment lost 0 bases and the V segment lost 1 base, leaving 5 bases of the junction unmatched. This CDR3 is built from 17 residues. The V gene's germline CDR1 is SGHVS and CDR2 FNYEAQ. The CDR3 here is CASSLGSTSGSSYEQYF. The DNA for the CDR3 is TGTGCCAGCAGCTTAGGCAGTACTAGCGGGAGCTCCTACGAGCAGTACTTC.

The chain links TRBV4-1 to TRBJ2-7; 10 bases are shared with TRBD2. Germline CDR1 is MGHRA and CDR2 is YSYEKL. Trimming removed 4 bases from V and 3 bases from J; junction bases left unmatched: 9. This CDR3 is 16 amino acids long. The CDR3 reads CASSPDPGLAIYEQYF. In nucleotides, the CDR3 is TGCGCCAGCAGCCCGGACCCGGGACTAGCGATCTACGAGCAGTACTTC.

As regards this clone: This sample includes further DNA sequences coding for the same CDR3. The gene calls are TRBV4-2 and TRBJ2-5; 8 bases are a match to TRBD2. The CDR3 covers 14 residues. J was trimmed by 5 bases and V by 1 base; bases with no gene match: 3. Germline CDR1 reads LGHNA; CDR2 reads YNFKEQ. The CDR3 nucleotides read TGTGCCAGCAGCCAAGGCCAGCGGGAGGAGACCCAGTACTTC. This translates into CASSQGQREETQYF.

This chain links TRBV6-1 with TRBJ2-1, with 10 positions matching TRBD2. The V and J ends lost 8 bases and 0 bases, in that order; junction bases with no gene match: 4. The CDR3 runs to 15 residues. Germline V gene data show CDR1 as MNHNS and CDR2 as SASEGT. Written as DNA, the CDR3 is TGTGCCAGCGACTCTAGCGGGAGCTCCTACAATGAGCAGTTCTTC. Protein: CASDSSGSSYNEQFF.

The genes are TRBV19 and TRBJ1-1; D remains ambiguous. The CDR3 sequence is 11 residues long. The V gene lost 7 bases and the J gene lost 10 bases, with 13 bases spanning the gap. Germline V gene data show CDR1 as LNHDA and CDR2 as SQIVND (reference sequence). This CDR3 reads CASNGAAGAFF. CDR3 in DNA: TGTGCCAGTAACGGAGCCGCGGGAGCTTTCTTT.

The chain has TRBV29-1 and TRBJ2-1, with D tentatively TRBD2 (7 bases). CDR1 and CDR2 (germline): SQVTM, ANQGSEA. Trimming removed 7 bases from V and 7 bases from J, with 23 bases in between. CDR3 size: 15 residues. The CDR3 protein is CSAHAPRRGLNEQFF. The CDR3 DNA reads as TGCAGCGCCCATGCCCCGCGGCGGGGGCTGAATGAGCAGTTCTTC.

The chain employs TRBV7-2 and TRBJ2-2, with 10 bases matching TRBD2. CDR3 length: 16 amino acids. V shed 5 bases, J shed 2 bases, and the junction held 5 bases outside the gene matches. Germline V gene sequence: CDR1 SGHTA, CDR2 FQGNSA. The CDR3 region is CASSPRTSGNTGELFF. CDR3 nucleotide sequence: TGTGCCAGCAGCCCACGGACTAGCGGAAACACCGGGGAGCTGTTTTTT.

CDR3 protein: CASSQDPAGGTNEQFF. DNA for the CDR3: TGCGCCAGCAGCCAAGATCCCGCGGGAGGGACCAATGAGCAGTTCTTC. The chain links TRBV4-3 to TRBJ2-1; 9 bases match TRBD2. This CDR3 is 16 amino acids long. V lost 0 bases to trimming and J lost 6 bases; unmatched junction nucleotides: 6. From germline, CDR1 is LGHNA and CDR2 YSLEER.

This rearrangement joins TRBV27 to TRBJ1-1; D perhaps matches TRBD1 (6 bases). Germline V gives CDR1 MNHEY, CDR2 SMNVEV (reference sequence). The CDR3 is 13 amino acids. Deletions cut 5 bases from V and 2 bases from J, with 9 bases between. CDR3 bases: TGTGCCAGCAGTCGAGGGGGAAACACTGAAGCTTTCTTT. It yields the protein CASSRGGNTEAFF.